This T cell receptor beta chain was sequenced in a study of beta chain features in type 1 diabetes. Study-wide points: Researchers report that Type 1 diabetes patients had moderately but significantly shorter TCRB CDR3s across all four CD4+ subsets.

This clone has at least ten counts. The target antigen is unknown. J lost 3 bases, V lost 3 bases, and 0 bases had no gene match. There are 13 residues in the CDR3. Germline V CDR1 and CDR2: LGHNA, YNFKEQ. Isolated RNA was reverse transcribed in full, so expressed TCRB transcripts were sequenced. The protocol was immunoSEQ multiplex PCR, while the TCRdb copy is restricted to in-frame clones and leaves out a portion. The table has about 150,000 clones, under 13% seen once. Staining for CD45RO/CCR7/CD25/CD127/CD95/CD27 allowed sorting of CD4+ naive, central memory, regulatory and stem cell-like memory cells.

Source material: central memory CD4+ T cells from blood. The source is a man aged 25-40 years with type 1 diabetes. The V gene is TRBV4-2, the J gene TRBJ1-2, with 8 bases identical to TRBD1. CDR3 amino acids: CASSQDRDYGYTF. Written as DNA, the CDR3 is TGTGCCAGCAGCCAGGACAGGGACTATGGCTACACCTTC.